A single sample gave rise to the 7 T cell receptor beta chains below, sequenced in a study of memory CD4+ T cells and cytomegalovirus serostatus (dated by TCRdb to between 2019 and 2020). A FACSAria II was used to sort memory CD4+ T cells, defined as single viable CD3+CD4+CD8-CD45RO+ cells. Library construction relied on the immunoSEQ multiplex PCR assay. TCRdb mirrors the immuneACCESS table, restricted to in-frame sequences. Some clones are absent from its copies; in checked studies, under half trace to an unresolved V gene, and the reason for the others is unknown. The sample includes 40,000 to 45,000 clones, with 75% to 85% observed a single time. The leading ten clones occupy approximately 0.8% of the sample. The sequenced sample consisted of memory CD4+ T cells from blood. The receptors originated from an adult in good health and CMV-seronegative.

The chain recombines TRBV5-5 with TRBJ2-2, with D unclear. CDR3 length: 15 amino acids. Trimming removed 4 bases from V and 5 bases from J, with 15 bases in between. Germline V gene sequence: CDR1 SGHKS, CDR2 YYEKEE (reference sequence). The CDR3 DNA reads as TGTGCCAGCAGCCCCCGTCCCGTTGGTACCGGGGAGCTGTTTTTT. It translates to CASSPRPVGTGELFF.

The chain is built from TRBV5-1 and TRBJ2-7; TRBD2 agrees at 13 bases. V lost 0 bases to trimming and J lost 9 bases; unmatched junction nucleotides: 15. The CDR3 sequence is 18 residues long. Germline CDR1 SGHRS, CDR2 YFSETQ. Here the CDR3 DNA reads TGCGCCAGCAGCTTGGATGGACCCAGGACTAGCGGGGGAGGGGGGCAGTACTTC. It encodes CASSLDGPRTSGGGGQYF.

The V call is TRBV12-5, the J call TRBJ2-7; D is ambiguous. The CDR3 runs to 16 residues. Germline V gives CDR1 LGHNT, CDR2 FRNRAP. The V end was cut by 3 bases, the J end by 6 bases, with 21 bases between. For the CDR3, the DNA is TGTGCTAGTGGTTTCCTCCGTGGTGGGGTTGTCTTCGAGCAGTACTTC. It translates to CASGFLRGGVVFEQYF. Full variable domain (remainder filled in from reference TRBV12-5 and TRBJ2-7): DARVTQTPRHKVTEMGQEVTMRCQPILGHNTVFWYRQTMMQGLELLAYFRNRAPLDDSGMPKDRFSAEMPDATLATLKIQPSEPRDSAVYFCASGFLRGGVVFEQYFGPGTRLTVT.

This clone was picked up one time. At one boundary the junction diverges from the germline segment, which might be a read error. The V call is TRBV2, the J call TRBJ2-7; D perhaps matches TRBD1 (6 bases). The CDR3 contains 12 residues. Looked up from germline, CDR1 is SNHLY and CDR2 is FYNNEI. CDR3 amino acids: CASSEASGGRDF. CDR3 bases: TGTGCCAGCAGTGAAGCGAGTGGGGGCAGGGACTTC.

The chain recombines TRBV18 with TRBJ1-2, with D tentatively TRBD1 (5 bases). Trimming removed 5 bases from V and 8 bases from J, with 15 bases in between. This CDR3 is 13 amino acids long. The V gene's germline CDR1 is KGHSH and CDR2 LQKENI. For the CDR3, the DNA is TGTGCCAGCTCATATTACGGAGGGGAAGGCTACACCTTC. Translating gives CASSYYGGEGYTF.

This chain joins TRBV2 and TRBJ2-2; the D gene is possibly TRBD2 (7 bases). Germline V gene data show CDR1 as SNHLY and CDR2 as FYNNEI. The CDR3 length is 13 residues. Trimming removed 8 bases from V and 3 bases from J, with 10 bases in between. This chain's CDR3 is CASEGGYTGELFF. In DNA, the CDR3 is TGTGCCAGCGAGGGGGGGTACACCGGGGAGCTGTTTTTT.

This chain links TRBV19 with TRBJ1-1; D is uncertain. Germline assignment: CDR1 LNHDA and CDR2 SQIVND (reference sequence). This CDR3 has 14 residues. The V end was cut by 0 bases, the J end by 8 bases, with 13 bases between. CDR3 protein: CASSIDRAGSEAFF. For the CDR3, the DNA is TGTGCCAGTAGTATAGATCGGGCGGGATCAGAAGCTTTCTTT.